This T cell receptor beta chain was found in a study of early T cells in non-severe SARS-CoV-2 infection. The overall study: Whole-blood bulk RNA, unsorted, was sequenced, and chains were unpaired.

J lost 1 base, V lost 5 bases, and 7 bases had no gene match. Germline V gives CDR1 SGHAT, CDR2 FQNNGV. The CDR3 covers 15 residues. In regard to this clonotype: Its antigen is as yet unknown.

TCRdb analysed the 5' RACE reads with MiXCR anew, one entry per CDR3 protein. The sample holds approximately 98,000 distinct CDR3 sequences; 9% to 13% are singletons and the top ten take 3% to 3.5%. Points from the study as a whole: In VDJdb matching, anti-spike CD8 responses were favored while private and CD4 specificities went missing.

The clonotype comes from an adult who was a healthcare worker with PCR-confirmed SARS-CoV-2 infection or an uninfected control (not recorded which). V and J are TRBV11-2 and TRBJ2-7, with 8 bases identical to TRBD1. The sequenced sample consisted of whole blood. The chain's CDR3 is CASSPGQAQSYEQYF. The CDR3 bases are TGTGCCAGCAGCCCGGGACAGGCACAATCCTACGAGCAGTACTTC.